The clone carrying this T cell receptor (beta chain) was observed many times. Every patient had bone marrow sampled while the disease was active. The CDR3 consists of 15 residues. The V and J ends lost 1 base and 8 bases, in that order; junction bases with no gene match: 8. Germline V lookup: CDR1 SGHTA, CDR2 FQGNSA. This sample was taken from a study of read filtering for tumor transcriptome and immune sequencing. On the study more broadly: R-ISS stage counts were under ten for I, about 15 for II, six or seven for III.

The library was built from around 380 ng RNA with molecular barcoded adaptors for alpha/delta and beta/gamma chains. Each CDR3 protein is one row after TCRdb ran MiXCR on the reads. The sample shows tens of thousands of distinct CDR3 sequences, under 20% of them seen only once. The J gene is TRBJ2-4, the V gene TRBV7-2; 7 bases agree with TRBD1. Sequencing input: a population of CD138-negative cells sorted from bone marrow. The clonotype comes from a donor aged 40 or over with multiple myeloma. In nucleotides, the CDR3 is TGTGCCAGCAGCTTAGAAGGGGGCCTAATCGACATTCAGTACTTC. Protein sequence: CASSLEGGLIDIQYF.